These 28 T cell receptor beta chains came from one sample sequenced in a study of T-cell memory formation after mild COVID-19. A single record per CDR3 protein comes from TCRdb applying MiXCR to the 5' RACE reads. The table shows around 310,000 distinct CDR3 sequences, with around 20% occurring only once. The sequenced material came from PBMCs or a T cell subset sorted from them (not recorded which). The receptors were sampled from a man aged 18 to 35 who had mild COVID-19 (a few samples of this study predate the infection). Cell type and time point are not known.

V and J are TRBV24-1 and TRBJ1-5; the D is unclear. The germline CDR1 and CDR2 sequences are KGHDR and SFDVKD. The CDR3 is made up of 14 amino acids. V was cut by 5 bases and J by 0 bases, with 7 bases left in between. The CDR3 loop reads CATSGVDSNQPQHF. In DNA form, the CDR3 reads TGTGCCACCAGTGGAGTGGATAGCAATCAGCCCCAGCATTTT.

Only a few counts were recorded for this clonotype. V usage is TRBV5-1 and J usage is TRBJ2-3; D not certain. Deletions cut 3 bases from V and 5 bases from J, with 16 bases between. The germline V gene has CDR1 SGHRS and CDR2 YFSETQ. CDR3 length equals 15 residues. The CDR3 spells CASSSTTGGLDTQYF. The CDR3 nucleotides are TGCGCCAGCAGCTCGACCACTGGCGGCCTAGATACGCAGTATTTT.

V and J are TRBV5-1 and TRBJ2-1; TRBD2 matches 8 bases. CDR1 SGHRS and CDR2 YFSETQ come from the germline V gene. This CDR3 comprises 15 residues. The trim removed 4 bases at V and 8 bases at J, leaving 11 bases unmatched. The CDR3 region is CASSLGGAGGYEQFF. The CDR3 nucleotides read TGCGCCAGCAGCCTCGGCGGGGCGGGGGGATATGAGCAGTTCTTC.

This clonotype was counted many times. The CDR3 sequence is CASSPLTGGLETQYF. CDR3 bases: TGCGCCAGCAGCCCCCTGACAGGGGGGTTGGAGACCCAGTACTTC. This chain connects TRBV5-1 to TRBJ2-5, with 9 bases aligning to TRBD1. V lost 4 bases and J lost 5; bases outside the gene matches: 9. Germline V gene sequence: CDR1 SGHRS, CDR2 YFSETQ. The CDR3 is made up of 15 amino acids.

This chain connects TRBV2 to TRBJ2-2; 8 bases line up with TRBD2. There are 14 residues in the CDR3. The germline CDR1 and CDR2 sequences are SNHLY and FYNNEI. J lost 1 base, V lost 8 bases, and 3 bases had no gene match. The CDR3 DNA follows: TGTGCCAGCCGGACTAGCAGGAACACCGGGGAGCTGTTTTTT. It translates to CASRTSRNTGELFF.

V usage is TRBV7-9 and J usage is TRBJ2-1; 8 bases match TRBD2. Trimming at V came to 5 bases and at J to 7 bases, leaving 10 bases not matched to a gene. Germline loops: CDR1 SEHNR, CDR2 FQNEAQ (reference sequence). The CDR3 has 15 residues. CDR3: CASSPSGGRRNEQFF. The CDR3 nucleotides read TGTGCCAGCAGCCCCTCGGGGGGGCGGAGGAATGAGCAGTTCTTC.

V and J are TRBV20-1 and TRBJ1-1; D perhaps matches TRBD1 (5 bases). The germline V gene has CDR1 DFQATT and CDR2 SNEGSKA (reference sequence). The CDR3 consists of 13 residues. The CDR3 region is CTPGGVLGTEAFF. CDR3 nucleotide sequence: TGCACCCCGGGGGGGGTTTTAGGGACTGAAGCTTTCTTT.

The J gene is TRBJ1-2, the V gene TRBV4-1, with 8 bases lining up with TRBD1. The CDR3 runs to 15 residues. Trimming at V came to 1 base and at J to 8 bases, leaving 9 bases not matched to a gene. CDR1 MGHRA and CDR2 YSYEKL come from the germline V gene. CDR3 in DNA: TGCGCCAGCAGCCAAGTGGCCGGGACAGGTGACGGCTACACCTTC. It specifies CASSQVAGTGDGYTF.

This clonotype was seen only a few times. The genes are TRBV7-7 and TRBJ1-1; D not resolved. Trimming took off 5 bases at V and 5 bases at J, with 18 bases between the two ends. Germline V gene sequence: CDR1 SSHAT, CDR2 FNYEAQ (reference sequence). The CDR3 has 15 amino acids. The CDR3 protein is CASSPFPGGDTEAFF. DNA of the CDR3: TGTGCCAGCAGCCCCTTTCCGGGTGGGGATACTGAAGCTTTCTTT.

This chain links TRBV6-5 with TRBJ2-7, with D unclear. The ends were cut back, 4 bases at V and 6 bases at J, with 13 bases in the middle. This CDR3 contains 13 residues. The germline V gene has CDR1 MNHEY and CDR2 SVGAGI. CDR3 region: CASSFQMFGEQYF. CDR3 sequence (DNA): TGTGCCAGCAGTTTCCAAATGTTTGGCGAGCAGTACTTC.

This clonotype was recorded a few times. This chain uses TRBV6-7 with TRBJ2-7; possibly TRBD1 for D (5 bases). TRBV6-7 is annotated as an ORF whose role is uncertain. Trimming cost V 6 bases and J 6 bases, with 12 bases left between them. CDR3 length: 12 residues. CDR3 loop: CASRKGLGEQYF. DNA of the CDR3: TGTGCCAGCAGGAAGGGGCTGGGCGAGCAGTACTTC.

This clonotype has just a few counts. The CDR3 DNA reads TGTGCCAGCACCCTCACAGGTTCTGGCTACACCTTC. It translates to CASTLTGSGYTF. The V call is TRBV12-3 or TRBV12-4, the J call TRBJ1-2; the D gene is possibly TRBD1 (5 bases). V was pared by 7 bases and J by 7 bases, with 13 bases between. CDR3 size: 12 residues.

V gene TRBV12-3 or TRBV12-4 combines with J gene TRBJ2-1; TRBD1 agrees at 8 bases. J was trimmed by 8 bases and V by 6 bases; bases with no gene match: 12. This CDR3 comprises 15 residues. The CDR3 region has the DNA TGTGCCAGCAGCTCCGACAGGGGTAGTGTCTATGAGCAGTTCTTC. This encodes CASSSDRGSVYEQFF.

This clonotype was seen more than once but under ten times. The J gene is TRBJ2-3, the V gene TRBV6-1; D ambiguous. The CDR3 spans 15 residues. The V end was cut by 6 bases, the J end by 8 bases, with 21 bases between. The V gene's germline CDR1 is MNHNS and CDR2 SASEGT. The CDR3, as DNA: TGTGCCAGCAGCGCAACTAATGTACCCCCAGGTACGCAGTATTTT. This translates into CASSATNVPPGTQYF.

The sample holds many counts of this clonotype. The chain has TRBV4-2 and TRBJ2-5; 9 bases line up with TRBD2. Germline CDR1 reads LGHNA; CDR2 reads YNFKEQ. Trimming removed 1 base from V and 4 bases from J; junction bases left unmatched: 13. CDR3 size: 18 residues. This chain's CDR3 is CASSQGISGGPRGETQYF. The CDR3 region has the DNA TGTGCCAGCAGCCAAGGGATTAGCGGGGGCCCCCGAGGAGAGACCCAGTACTTC.

V usage is TRBV5-1 and J usage is TRBJ2-4; TRBD2 might be the D (6 bases). Trimming removed 4 bases from V and 7 bases from J, with 15 bases in between. From germline, CDR1 is SGHRS and CDR2 YFSETQ. The CDR3 extends over 14 amino acids. CDR3 coding DNA: TGCGCCAGCAGCCCGGATGGAGGAGGGAACATTCAGTACTTC. It yields the protein CASSPDGGGNIQYF.

This clonotype was observed a few times. The chain links TRBV6-5 to TRBJ2-6; D gene unclear. Deletions cut 5 bases from V and 0 bases from J, with 5 bases between. Germline loops: CDR1 MNHEY, CDR2 SVGAGI. This CDR3 region has 14 residues. This CDR3 reads CASSKISGANVLTF. The CDR3, as DNA: TGTGCCAGCAGTAAGATCTCTGGGGCCAACGTCCTGACTTTC.

This chain joins TRBV9 and TRBJ2-5, with 7 bases fitting TRBD1. The CDR3 covers 17 residues. Germline V gives CDR1 SGDLS, CDR2 YYNGEE. V was pared by 0 bases and J by 3 bases, with 11 bases of the junction left unmatched. This chain's CDR3 is CASSVGESRGFEETQYF. The CDR3 coding sequence is TGTGCCAGCAGCGTAGGGGAGTCCAGGGGGTTTGAAGAGACCCAGTACTTC.

The chain combines TRBV7-9 with TRBJ2-5; TRBD1 agrees at 8 bases. The trim removed 2 bases at V and 3 bases at J, leaving 5 bases unmatched. CDR1 SEHNR and CDR2 FQNEAQ come from the germline V gene (reference sequence). This CDR3 spans 15 amino acids. This chain's CDR3 is CASSLFSGGKETQYF. The CDR3 DNA reads as TGTGCCAGCAGCTTATTTTCAGGGGGCAAAGAGACCCAGTACTTC. Together with reference TRBV7-9 and TRBJ2-5, the CDR3 gives the full variable domain: DTGVSQNPRHKITKRGQNVTFRCDPISEHNRLYWYRQTLGQGPEFLTYFQNEAQLEKSRLLSDRFSAERPKGSFSTLEIQRTEQGDSAMYLCASSLFSGGKETQYFGPGTRLLVL.

The chain is built from TRBV5-1 and TRBJ2-2, with a weak D call TRBD1 (6 bases). The CDR3 has 16 residues. Deletions cut 4 bases from V and 4 bases from J, with 17 bases between. CDR1 and CDR2 (germline): SGHRS, YFSETQ. The CDR3 region is CASSQTGWETTGELFF. DNA of the CDR3: TGCGCCAGCAGCCAGACAGGTTGGGAGACCACCGGGGAGCTGTTTTTT.

Only a few counts were recorded for this clonotype. The chain joins TRBV5-1 to TRBJ2-5; 7 bases fit TRBD2. Unmatched junction bases numbered 6, after V lost 5 bases and J lost 5 bases. The V gene's germline CDR1 is SGHRS and CDR2 YFSETQ. The CDR3 loop spans 13 amino acids. The CDR3 DNA follows: TGCGCCAGCAGTCGACGGGAGGATGAGACCCAGTACTTC. Translating it yields CASSRREDETQYF.

This clonotype has more than one count but fewer than ten. J is TRBJ2-3 and V is TRBV6-6, with D tentatively TRBD2 (5 bases). Trimming removed 0 bases from V and 6 bases from J, with 10 bases in between. The length of the CDR3 is 14 residues. The germline V gene encodes CDR1 MNHNY and CDR2 SVGAGI (reference sequence). The CDR3 DNA reads TGTGCCAGCAGTTACTCGAGGGTCCAGGATACGCAGTATTTT. Translating gives CASSYSRVQDTQYF.

This clonotype was observed a handful of times. V usage is TRBV7-6 and J usage is TRBJ1-6; weak D call: TRBD1 (5 bases). The CDR3 consists of 14 residues. Trimming removed 1 base from V and 9 bases from J, with 10 bases in between. Germline loops: CDR1 SGHVS, CDR2 FNYEAQ. Here the CDR3 DNA reads TGTGCCAGCAGCTTAGACGGGGGGGTTTCACCCCTCCACTTT. Translated: CASSLDGGVSPLHF.

The V and J genes are TRBV7-3 and TRBJ2-3, with D possibly matching TRBD1 (6 bases). The V and J ends lost 1 base and 4 bases respectively, with 12 bases between them. The CDR3 covers 15 residues. Germline V gene sequence: CDR1 SGHTA, CDR2 FQGTGA. Here the CDR3 reads CASSLNREIADTQYF. In DNA, the CDR3 is TGTGCCAGCAGCTTAAACAGGGAAATTGCAGATACGCAGTATTTT.

CDR3 sequence reads: CASSWGQGTYEQYF. DNA for the CDR3: TGTGCCAGCAGTTGGGGACAGGGGACATACGAGCAGTACTTC. This sequence joins TRBV6-5 and TRBJ2-7; TRBD1 agrees at 10 bases. V trimming: 4 bases; J trimming: 4 bases; junction bases outside the gene matches: 4. The CDR3 extends over 14 amino acids. Germline loops: CDR1 MNHEY, CDR2 SVGAGI.

The chain carries TRBV5-6 and TRBJ1-2; 8 nucleotides match TRBD1. The CDR3 is 14 amino acids. The V and J ends lost 4 bases and 3 bases, in that order; junction bases with no gene match: 5. CDR1 is SGHDT and CDR2 is YYEEEE in the germline V gene. CDR3 protein: CASSASDRDYGYTF. CDR3 coding DNA: TGTGCCAGCAGCGCTTCGGACAGGGACTATGGCTACACCTTC. The full variable domain, completed using reference TRBV5-6 and TRBJ1-2, is DAGVTQSPTHLIKTRGQQVTLRCSPKSGHDTVSWYQQALGQGPQFIFQYYEEEERQRGNFPDRFSGHQFPNYSSELNVNALLLGDSALYLCASSASDRDYGYTFGSGTRLTVV.

The chain combines TRBV5-1 with TRBJ2-7, with D perhaps matching TRBD2 (6 bases). V shed 4 bases and J shed 6 bases, with 17 bases lying between them. Germline loops: CDR1 SGHRS, CDR2 YFSETQ. CDR3 length: 14 residues. Here the CDR3 DNA reads TGCGCCAGCAGCCCGGACTCCCTCGGGGGCGAGCAGTACTTC. This gives the protein CASSPDSLGGEQYF.

This clonotype has ten or more counts. This chain links TRBV5-1 with TRBJ2-1, with a weak D call TRBD2 (5 bases). Germline V gene data show CDR1 as SGHRS and CDR2 as YFSETQ. The CDR3 has 17 amino acids. The germline V and J ends were trimmed by 1 base and 0 bases, with 14 bases remaining between them. The CDR3 here is CASSLLLRTLSYNEQFF. CDR3 nucleotide sequence: TGCGCCAGCAGCTTGTTACTACGGACTCTCTCCTACAATGAGCAGTTCTTC.